The sample holds a few counts of the clone carrying this T cell receptor beta chain. Antigen: not known. Germline values: CDR1 LNHNV, CDR2 YYDKDF (reference sequence). The CDR3 is 16 residues long. V was shortened by 0 bases and J by 3 bases, with 12 bases between the two germline ends. The data are from a study of CD8 T cells in ankylosing spondylitis. Study-wide findings and caveats: Significantly higher representation of disease-linked clones was reported for matched ankylosing spondylitis synovial fluid. In reactive arthritis synovial fluid and blood, some motif variants had been reported before. What seemed typical of ankylosing spondylitis blood was a TCR beta motif built from under 10 highly homologous variants.

For TCR beta, libraries came from quantitative 5'-RACE with molecular barcodes. TCRdb itself ran the 5' RACE reads through MiXCR, one entry per CDR3 protein. The sample has under 950,000 distinct CDR3 sequences; around a fifth are singletons. This sequence was found in a male donor with ankylosing spondylitis. V usage is TRBV15 and J usage is TRBJ2-1; D might be TRBD1 (6 bases). The sequencing input was blood, either unsorted or a sorted T cell fraction (not recorded which). The CDR3 region is CATSREQGSVYNEQFF. CDR3 coding DNA: TGTGCCACCAGCAGAGAGCAGGGGTCTGTCTACAATGAGCAGTTCTTC.